This record covers a single TCR beta chain. The target antigen is unknown. Both 60 Vbeta primers and 13 Jbeta primers went into the PCR. TCRdb keeps only in-frame clones here, not all; method: immunoSEQ multiplex PCR. This sample carries around 140,000 clones, with about 1.7% going to the ten biggest clones. Trimming removed 5 bases at V and 7 bases at J, with 21 bases between. This CDR3 has 16 amino acids. CDR1 is SGHTA, CDR2 FQGNSA, per germline. The data are from a study of cytomegalovirus exposure and HLA in healthy donors. The study's findings and limits: Reportedly, HLA-A and HLA-B alleles of most subjects were accurately predicted from TCR beta. Most CMV-associated TCR beta chains appeared HLA-restricted in a later analysis.

The rearrangement links TRBV7-2 to TRBJ1-5; no definite D call. The sequenced material came from PBMCs. This clonotype was obtained from a woman in her fifties or sixties in good health and CMV-seronegative. CDR3 loop: CASSRAAGRVHQPQHF. In DNA, the CDR3 is TGTGCCAGCAGCCGGGCGGCGGGGAGGGTTCACCAGCCCCAGCATTTT.